Below, 31 T cell receptor beta chains from the same sample are listed, as sequenced in a study of T cell responses to AZD1222 COVID-19 vaccine. TCRdb's table, derived via immunoSEQ multiplex PCR, lists solely in-frame clones and lacks some. Altogether around 94,000 clones are present, around 86% being singletons, with the ten largest covering 4% to 6%. Sequencing used peripheral blood, obtained on day 0 of AZD1222 vaccination. Receptor source: an adult in good health.

The V call is TRBV5-1, the J call TRBJ1-2; 11 nucleotides match TRBD1. The CDR3 spans 15 residues. V was clipped by 4 bases and J by 3 bases; unmatched bases: 5. Germline V gene lookup returns CDR1 SGHRS and CDR2 YFSETQ. DNA for the CDR3: TGCGCCAGCAGCCAGGACAGGGGGCGAGACTATGGCTACACCTTC. Protein: CASSQDRGRDYGYTF.

This clone occurred once. V usage is TRBV7-9 and J usage is TRBJ1-4; the D gene is possibly TRBD1 (6 bases). V lost 2 bases and J lost 7, with 17 bases in between. This CDR3 is built from 16 residues. CDR1 is SEHNR and CDR2 is FQNEAQ in the germline V gene (reference sequence). CDR3 sequence: CASSLWSMGAGEKLFF. The CDR3 nucleotides read TGTGCCAGCAGCTTATGGTCTATGGGGGCGGGTGAAAAACTGTTTTTT.

The chain uses TRBV28 and TRBJ1-1, with TRBD1 matching 7 bases. CDR1 and CDR2 (germline): MDHEN, SYDVKM. The V segment lost 7 bases and the J segment 0 bases; nucleotides outside the gene matches: 8. There are 15 residues in the CDR3. Here the CDR3 DNA reads TGTGCCAGCACGCCGCCAGGGGGGATGAACACTGAAGCTTTCTTT. Protein product: CASTPPGGMNTEAFF.

The chain links TRBV6-5 to TRBJ1-2; D is ambiguous. Germline CDR1 MNHEY, CDR2 SVGAGI. V gave up 5 bases and J gave up 5 bases, with 6 bases separating them. CDR3 size: 11 residues. Here the CDR3 reads CASSPLYGYTF. CDR3 sequence (DNA): TGTGCCAGCAGTCCGCTTTATGGCTACACCTTC.

V gene TRBV7-2 combines with J gene TRBJ2-1; 14 bases fit TRBD2. Trimming took 5 bases from V and 5 from J; bases not matched to a gene: 5. CDR3 length: 16 amino acids. Looked up from germline, CDR1 is SGHTA and CDR2 is FQGNSA. CDR3 DNA sequence: TGTGCCAGCAGCACCCGGACTAGCGGGAGGAACAATGAGCAGTTCTTC. As protein: CASSTRTSGRNNEQFF.

The chain employs TRBV9 and TRBJ2-4; D call uncertain. The V end lost 0 bases, the J end lost 6 bases, and 10 bases lay between the germline ends. The length of the CDR3 is 14 residues. Germline V lookup: CDR1 SGDLS, CDR2 YYNGEE. CDR3 coding DNA: TGTGCCAGCAGCGTAGACTTAAACCCAAACATTCAGTACTTC. Translating it yields CASSVDLNPNIQYF.

This chain connects TRBV5-1 to TRBJ1-4; maybe TRBD1 (5 bases). The germline CDR1 and CDR2 sequences are SGHRS and YFSETQ. The CDR3 contains 15 residues. V lost 2 bases and J lost 8, with 16 bases in between. The CDR3: CASSFQVAGREKLFF. CDR3 in DNA: TGCGCCAGCAGCTTTCAAGTTGCAGGGCGCGAAAAACTGTTTTTT. Drawing the rest from reference TRBV5-1 and TRBJ1-4, the complete variable domain is KAGVTQTPRYLIKTRGQQVTLSCSPISGHRSVSWYQQTPGQGLQFLFEYFSETQRNKGNFPGRFSGRQFSNSRSEMNVSTLELGDSALYLCASSFQVAGREKLFFGSGTQLSVL.

The chain joins TRBV6-5 to TRBJ2-7; D remains ambiguous. The V and J ends lost 4 bases and 0 bases respectively, with 13 bases between them. There are 15 residues in the CDR3. CDR1 is MNHEY and CDR2 is SVGAGI in the germline V gene. DNA for the CDR3: TGTGCCAGCAGTTCCCCCGGTACGAGCTCCTACGAGCAGTACTTC. Protein: CASSSPGTSSYEQYF.

V gene TRBV28 combines with J gene TRBJ1-2, with D possibly being TRBD1 (5 bases). Per germline, CDR1 MDHEN and CDR2 SYDVKM. V dropped 2 bases and J dropped 5 bases, with 9 bases sitting between them. The CDR3 spans 13 residues. The CDR3 region is CASSLRGGYGYTF. CDR3 DNA sequence: TGTGCCAGCAGTTTACGGGGGGGTTATGGCTACACCTTC.

This clone appeared once. The chain joins TRBV5-4 to TRBJ1-3; tentative D call: TRBD1 (5 bases). The CDR3 is 14 amino acids. Per germline, CDR1 SGHNT and CDR2 YYREEE (reference sequence). Trimming pared 7 bases from V and 1 base from J, leaving 12 bases between. The CDR3 DNA reads as TGTGCCAGCGCGGGGGGTCTGTCTGGAAACACCATATATTTT. It yields the protein CASAGGLSGNTIYF.

The V gene is TRBV19, the J gene TRBJ1-3, with D unclear. CDR3 length: 15 residues. The ends were cut back, 2 bases at V and 1 base at J, with 9 bases in the middle. Looked up from germline, CDR1 is LNHDA and CDR2 is SQIVND (reference sequence). The CDR3 DNA follows: TGTGCCAGTAGTATATCACGGGCTTCTGGAAACACCATATATTTT. Translation gives CASSISRASGNTIYF.

J is TRBJ1-1 and V is TRBV5-6; the D gene is possibly TRBD1 (6 bases). The V end lost 3 bases, the J end lost 5 bases, and 17 bases lay between the germline ends. Germline V CDR1 and CDR2: SGHDT, YYEEEE. The CDR3 loop spans 15 amino acids. The CDR3 DNA reads as TGTGCCAGCAGCTCCTCGGGGGGCTTAGGTACTGAAGCTTTCTTT. Protein product: CASSSSGGLGTEAFF.

The chain links TRBV11-2 to TRBJ1-5; D not certain. The CDR3 covers 15 residues. Deletions cut 0 bases from V and 7 bases from J, with 13 bases between. The germline gives CDR1 SGHAT, CDR2 FQNNGV. The DNA for the CDR3 is TGTGCCAGCAGCTTAGATCGCGGGGTGGGACAGCCCCAGCATTTT. Translation gives CASSLDRGVGQPQHF. Using reference TRBV11-2 and TRBJ1-5 for the parts outside the CDR3, the full variable domain is EAGVAQSPRYKIIEKRQSVAFWCNPISGHATLYWYQQILGQGPKLLIQFQNNGVVDDSQLPKDRFSAERLKGVDSTLKIQPAKLEDSAVYLCASSLDRGVGQPQHFGDGTRLSIL.

CDR3 nucleotide sequence: TGTGCCAGTAGTATAGAAGGGAAAGATACGCAGTATTTT. Protein: CASSIEGKDTQYF. This chain connects TRBV19 to TRBJ2-3; D uncertain. This CDR3 contains 13 residues. The germline CDR1 and CDR2 sequences are LNHDA and SQIVND (reference sequence). Trimming pared 0 bases from V and 5 bases from J, leaving 6 bases between. The variable domain in full, with the rest retrieved from reference TRBV19 and TRBJ2-3, is DGGITQSPKYLFRKEGQNVTLSCEQNLNHDAMYWYRQDPGQGLRLIYYSQIVNDFQKGDIAEGYSVSREKKESFPLTVTSAQKNPTAFYLCASSIEGKDTQYFGPGTRLTVL.

The chain recombines TRBV4-3 with TRBJ2-7; TRBD1 matches 9 bases. CDR1 and CDR2 (germline): LGHNA, YSLEER. V shed 3 bases and J 2 bases; nucleotides not matched to a gene: 5. The CDR3 covers 15 residues. The CDR3 coding sequence is TGCGCCAGCAGCCAGAGACAGGGGGGCACCTACGAGCAGTACTTC. Residues: CASSQRQGGTYEQYF.

The chain is built from TRBV5-1 and TRBJ1-2; D remains ambiguous. The germline V gene has CDR1 SGHRS and CDR2 YFSETQ. V lost 0 bases and J lost 8, with 11 bases in between. CDR3 length: 13 amino acids. This chain's CDR3 is CASSLDEGQGYTF. CDR3 bases: TGCGCCAGCAGCTTGGACGAAGGGCAGGGCTACACCTTC.

This chain links TRBV7-3 with TRBJ2-7; TRBD1 matches 11 bases. V was pared by 5 bases and J by 1 base, with 7 bases of the junction left unmatched. The germline gives CDR1 SGHTA, CDR2 FQGTGA. The CDR3 covers 16 residues. The CDR3 spells CASSLHGTGGSYEQYF. The CDR3, as DNA: TGTGCCAGCAGCCTACATGGGACAGGGGGGTCCTACGAGCAGTACTTC.

The chain links TRBV19 to TRBJ1-2, with D hard to call. The CDR3 totals 14 residues. Looked up from germline, CDR1 is LNHDA and CDR2 is SQIVND (reference sequence). Trimming removed 7 bases at V and 0 bases at J, with 12 bases between. The chain's CDR3 is CASMGRPPNYGYTF. The CDR3 DNA reads TGTGCCAGTATGGGCAGACCACCTAACTATGGCTACACCTTC.

The gene calls are TRBV7-9 and TRBJ2-7, with D possibly called TRBD1 or TRBD2 (5 bases each). The CDR3 is made up of 19 amino acids. The V and J ends lost 5 bases and 3 bases respectively, with 29 bases between them. CDR1 is SEHNR and CDR2 is FQNEAQ in the germline V gene (reference sequence). CDR3 DNA: TGTGCCAGCAGCCCCCTGGGGTCACGGGGCTCGGGTGGGGACTACGAGCAGTACTTC. It yields the protein CASSPLGSRGSGGDYEQYF.

The chain employs TRBV30 and TRBJ2-7, with a possible D match to TRBD1 (6 bases). V lost 1 base, J lost 7 bases, and 14 bases lay in between. The CDR3 extends over 13 amino acids. Germline V lookup: CDR1 GTSNPN, CDR2 SVGIG (reference sequence). The CDR3 region is CAWSDRVGREQYF. The CDR3 DNA follows: TGTGCCTGGAGTGACAGGGTGGGACGGGAGCAGTACTTC.

In nucleotides, the CDR3 is TGTGCCAGCTCACTGGACCCGGGACACCTAGACTATGGCTACACCTTC. Its translation: CASSLDPGHLDYGYTF. This sequence joins TRBV18 and TRBJ1-2, with a possible D match to TRBD1 (6 bases). The germline V and J ends were trimmed by 4 bases and 3 bases, with 18 bases remaining between them. This CDR3 contains 16 residues. In germline, CDR1 is KGHSH, CDR2 LQKENI.

The chain uses TRBV19 and TRBJ1-6; weak D call: TRBD1 (5 bases). The CDR3 runs 17 residues. The V gene's germline CDR1 is LNHDA and CDR2 SQIVND (reference sequence). Deletions cut 5 bases from V and 0 bases from J, with 14 bases between. CDR3 sequence: CASSPRQLGSYNSPLHF. CDR3 DNA: TGTGCCAGTAGTCCGAGACAGCTCGGCTCCTATAATTCACCCCTCCACTTT. Based on the CDR3 plus reference TRBV19 and TRBJ1-6, the full variable domain is DGGITQSPKYLFRKEGQNVTLSCEQNLNHDAMYWYRQDPGQGLRLIYYSQIVNDFQKGDIAEGYSVSREKKESFPLTVTSAQKNPTAFYLCASSPRQLGSYNSPLHFGNGTRLTVT.

V and J are TRBV6-2 or TRBV6-3 and TRBJ2-7; D is uncertain. The V end lost 0 bases, the J end lost 2 bases, and 17 bases lay between the germline ends. Germline V gene sequence: CDR1 MNHEY, CDR2 SVGEGT. The CDR3 has 17 residues. The CDR3 coding sequence is TGTGCCAGCAGTTACTCATCCCGTGGCGGCCGTCCCTACGAGCAGTACTTC. Translated: CASSYSSRGGRPYEQYF.

This chain connects TRBV5-1 to TRBJ1-1, with unresolved D. The CDR3 length is 14 residues. Germline V gives CDR1 SGHRS, CDR2 YFSETQ. V was pared by 6 bases and J by 1 base, with 13 bases between. In DNA, the CDR3 is TGCGCCAGCACCCCGCGGCGGACGAACACTGAAGCTTTCTTT. This gives the protein CASTPRRTNTEAFF.

The J gene is TRBJ2-5, the V gene TRBV18; D perhaps matches TRBD2 (6 bases). Trimming removed 3 bases from V and 3 bases from J, with 11 bases in between. This CDR3 has 14 residues. CDR1 is KGHSH, CDR2 LQKENI, per germline. The chain's CDR3 is CASSPKRREETQYF. CDR3 in DNA: TGTGCCAGCTCACCCAAAAGGAGGGAAGAGACCCAGTACTTC. The entire variable domain, with the rest obtained from reference TRBV18 and TRBJ2-5, is as follows: NAGVMQNPRHLVRRRGQEARLRCSPMKGHSHVYWYRQLPEEGLKFMVYLQKENIIDESGMPKERFSAEFPKEGPSILRIQQVVRGDSAAYFCASSPKRREETQYFGPGTRLLVL.

This clone came up once. This chain connects TRBV7-9 to TRBJ2-2; 8 bases match TRBD1. The CDR3 runs to 15 residues. Germline-derived CDR1 and CDR2 are SEHNR and FQNEAQ (reference sequence). V gave up 2 bases and J gave up 7 bases; unmatched junction bases: 6. The CDR3 DNA reads as TGTGCCAGCAGCTTACTGGCAGGGGGCATCGGGGAGCTGTTTTTT. This encodes CASSLLAGGIGELFF.

The chain has TRBV5-4 and TRBJ1-1; 7 bases map to TRBD1. CDR3 length: 15 residues. Germline-derived CDR1 and CDR2 are SGHNT and YYREEE (reference sequence). V lost 0 bases to trimming and J lost 1 base; unmatched junction nucleotides: 3. The CDR3 coding sequence is TGTGCCAGCAGCTTGGATCCAGGGGGGAACACTGAAGCTTTCTTT. This translates into CASSLDPGGNTEAFF.

This clone turned up a few times. V and J are TRBV5-1 and TRBJ2-2; 8 positions agree with TRBD1. CDR3 length equals 16 residues. CDR1 and CDR2 (germline): SGHRS, YFSETQ. The V and J ends lost 0 bases and 3 bases, in that order; junction bases with no gene match: 4. The CDR3 region is CASSLAGQGYTGELFF. CDR3 nucleotide sequence: TGCGCCAGCAGCTTGGCCGGACAGGGATACACCGGGGAGCTGTTTTTT.

The rearrangement links TRBV5-4 to TRBJ1-2, with 9 positions matching TRBD1. Germline V lookup: CDR1 SGHNT, CDR2 YYREEE (reference sequence). This CDR3 region has 16 residues. V was pared by 4 bases and J by 6 bases, with 13 bases of the junction left unmatched. This CDR3 is CASSQPVGQGWDGYTF. The CDR3 DNA is TGTGCCAGCAGCCAACCCGTTGGACAGGGGTGGGATGGCTACACCTTC.

V gene TRBV5-6 combines with J gene TRBJ1-4; 10 bases agree with TRBD1. The length of the CDR3 is 14 residues. CDR1 SGHDT and CDR2 YYEEEE come from the germline V gene. Losses at the gene ends were 3 bases for V and 8 bases for J; bases not matched to a gene: 4. The CDR3 DNA is TGTGCCAGCAGCTGGGGACAGGGGAGAGAAAAACTGTTTTTT. The encoded protein is CASSWGQGREKLFF.

The genes are TRBV7-3 and TRBJ2-2; the D gene is possibly TRBD2 (5 bases). With 5 bases removed from V and 2 bases from J, the gap between germline ends came to 15 bases. Per the germline V gene, CDR1 is SGHTA and CDR2 is FQGTGA. The length of the CDR3 is 16 residues. The CDR3 is CASSPNRGLNTGELFF. Written as DNA, the CDR3 is TGTGCCAGCAGCCCCAACCGGGGATTAAACACCGGGGAGCTGTTTTTT. The full variable domain, with the rest looked up from reference TRBV7-3 and TRBJ2-2, is GAGVSQTPSNKVTEKGKYVELRCDPISGHTALYWYRQSLGQGPEFLIYFQGTGAADDSGLPNDRFFAVRPEGSVSTLKIQRTERGDSAVYLCASSPNRGLNTGELFFGEGSRLTVL.